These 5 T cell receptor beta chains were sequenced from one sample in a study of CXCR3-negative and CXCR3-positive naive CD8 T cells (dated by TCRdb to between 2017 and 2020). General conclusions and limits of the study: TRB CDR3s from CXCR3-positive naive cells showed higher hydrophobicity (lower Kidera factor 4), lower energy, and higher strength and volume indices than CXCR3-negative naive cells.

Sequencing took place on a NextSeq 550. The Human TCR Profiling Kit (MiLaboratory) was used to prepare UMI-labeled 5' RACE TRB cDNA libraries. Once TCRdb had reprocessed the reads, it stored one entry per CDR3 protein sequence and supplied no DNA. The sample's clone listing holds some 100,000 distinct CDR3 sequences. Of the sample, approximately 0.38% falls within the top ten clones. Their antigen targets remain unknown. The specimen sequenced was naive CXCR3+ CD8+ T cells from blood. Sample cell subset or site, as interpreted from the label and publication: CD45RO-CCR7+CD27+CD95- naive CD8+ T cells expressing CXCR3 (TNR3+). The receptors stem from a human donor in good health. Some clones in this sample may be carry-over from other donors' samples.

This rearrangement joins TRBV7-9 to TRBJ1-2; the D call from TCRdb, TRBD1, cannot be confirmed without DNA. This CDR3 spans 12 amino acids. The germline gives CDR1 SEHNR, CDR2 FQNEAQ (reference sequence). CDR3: CVSSTGPYGYTF.

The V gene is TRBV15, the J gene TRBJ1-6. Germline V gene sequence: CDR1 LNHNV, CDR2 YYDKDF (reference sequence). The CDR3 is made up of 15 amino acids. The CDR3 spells CATSDTSSYNSPLHF.

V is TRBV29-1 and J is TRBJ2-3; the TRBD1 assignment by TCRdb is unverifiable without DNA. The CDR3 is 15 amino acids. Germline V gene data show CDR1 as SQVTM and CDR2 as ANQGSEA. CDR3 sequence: CSVVARGTWMHTQYF.

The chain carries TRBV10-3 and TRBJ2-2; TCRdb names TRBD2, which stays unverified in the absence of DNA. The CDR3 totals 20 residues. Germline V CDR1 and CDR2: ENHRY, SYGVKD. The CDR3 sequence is CAISESTLGTSGPNTGELFF.

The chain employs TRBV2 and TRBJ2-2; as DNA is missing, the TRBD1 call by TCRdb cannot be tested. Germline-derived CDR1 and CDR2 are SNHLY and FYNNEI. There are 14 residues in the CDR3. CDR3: CSTATGRYTGELFF.